This T cell receptor (beta chain) was profiled in a study of blood T cell repertoires in COVID-19. Overall study: Acute-phase and convalescent COVID-19 samples originated in the United States, Italy and Spain. PBMCs, B-cell-depleted T cells, or T cells were the source of the cDNA or gDNA that made up the material.

V lost 1 base and J lost 0, with 5 bases in between. CDR3 length: 14 residues. Germline V gene lookup returns CDR1 SGHRS and CDR2 YFSETQ. As processed by the authors: Nucleated cell number was recorded as an estimate derived from reference gene primer amplification. Produced via immunoSEQ multiplex PCR; TCRdb's table is partial and in-frame only. D and trimming come from the DNA, and the V and J calls and clone size come from that table. The data contain about 220,000 clones, 70% to 90% of them singletons. Sequenced material: peripheral blood. This clonotype was obtained from a human donor in a cohort sampled during active COVID-19. The chain recombines TRBV5-1 with TRBJ2-1; no definite D call. The chain's CDR3 is CASSLPSSYNEQFF. The CDR3 region has the DNA TGCGCCAGCAGCTTGCCGAGCTCCTACAATGAGCAGTTCTTC. Drawing the rest from reference TRBV5-1 and TRBJ2-1, the complete variable domain is KAGVTQTPRYLIKTRGQQVTLSCSPISGHRSVSWYQQTPGQGLQFLFEYFSETQRNKGNFPGRFSGRQFSNSRSEMNVSTLELGDSALYLCASSLPSSYNEQFFGPGTRLTVL.